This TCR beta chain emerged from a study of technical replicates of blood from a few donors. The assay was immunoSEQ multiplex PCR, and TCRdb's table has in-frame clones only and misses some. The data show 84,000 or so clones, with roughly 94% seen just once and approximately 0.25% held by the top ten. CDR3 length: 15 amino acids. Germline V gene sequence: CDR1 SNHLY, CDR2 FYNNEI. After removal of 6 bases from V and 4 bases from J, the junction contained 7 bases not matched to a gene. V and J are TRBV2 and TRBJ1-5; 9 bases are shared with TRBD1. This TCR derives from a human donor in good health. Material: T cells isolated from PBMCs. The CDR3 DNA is TGTGCCAGCAGCTATACCGGGACAGGGAATCAGCCCCAGCATTTT. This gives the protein CASSYTGTGNQPQHF. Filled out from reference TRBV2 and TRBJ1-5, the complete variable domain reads EPEVTQTPSHQVTQMGQEVILRCVPISNHLYFYWYRQILGQKVEFLVSFYNNEISEKSEIFDDQFSVERPDGSNFTLKIRSTKLEDSAMYFCASSYTGTGNQPQHFGDGTRLSIL.